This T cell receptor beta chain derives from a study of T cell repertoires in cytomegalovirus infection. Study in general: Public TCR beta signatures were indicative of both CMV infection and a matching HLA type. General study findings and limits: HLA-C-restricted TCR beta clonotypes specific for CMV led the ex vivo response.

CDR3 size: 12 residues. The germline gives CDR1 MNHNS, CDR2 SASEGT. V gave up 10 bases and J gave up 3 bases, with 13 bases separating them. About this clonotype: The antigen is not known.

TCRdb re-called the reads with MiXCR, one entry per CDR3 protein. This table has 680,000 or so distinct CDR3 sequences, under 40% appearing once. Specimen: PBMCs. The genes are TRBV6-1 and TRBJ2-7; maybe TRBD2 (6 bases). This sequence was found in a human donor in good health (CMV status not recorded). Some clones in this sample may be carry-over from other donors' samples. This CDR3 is CATLAANYEQYF. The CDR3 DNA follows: TGTGCCACCTTAGCGGCCAACTACGAGCAGTACTTC.